Below, 4 T cell receptor beta chains from the same sample are listed, as sequenced in a study of tissue T cells after allogeneic stem cell transplantation. Repertoires were generated with immunoSEQ multiplex PCR, while TCRdb's copy carries only in-frame clones and drops some. The sample records about 22,000 clones, roughly 72% being singletons. Input material: spleen. The receptors come from a female BALB/c mouse in good health. MHC haplotype: H2-d.

On this clone itself: Gene names and germline match the mouse. The sequence runs out 1 residue before the end of the CDR3; the remainder is reconstructed from the germline J gene. The chain employs TRBV2 and TRBJ2-3; the D is unclear. Trimming removed 0 bases at V and 0 bases at J, with 10 bases between. The CDR3 contains 16 residues. Germline V gene lookup returns CDR1 LGHNA and CDR2 YSYQKL. CDR3 residues: CASSQDGRVSAETLYF. The CDR3 DNA, read in part, is TGTGCCAGCAGCCAAGATGGGAGGGTGAGTGCAGAAACGCTGTAT.

On this clone: Mouse germline and gene names are used. Read coverage stops 1 residue before the CDR3 terminus; the germline J gene supplies the remainder. J is TRBJ2-5 and V is TRBV30, with TRBD1 matching over 12 bases. With 3 bases clipped from V and 5 bases from J, the junction kept 3 bases outside the gene matches. The CDR3 contains 14 residues. CDR1 is SQVVS, CDR2 ANEGSEA, per germline. CDR3 amino acids: CSSRGDRGRDTQYF. The part of the CDR3 DNA that was read is TGTAGTTCTAGGGGGGACAGGGGGCGAGACACCCAGTAC.

Of note for this clone: Mouse names are used for the genes. The CDR3 DNA, read in part, is TGTGCCAGCAGTACCGACTGGGGGGGCCAAGACACCCAGTAC. It is translated as CASSTDWGGQDTQY. The whole CDR3 sequence reads CASSTDWGGQDTQYF. The J gene is TRBJ2-5, the V gene TRBV19; 11 positions match TRBD2. The observed sequence ends 1 residue before the CDR3 terminus, with the missing tail filled in from the germline J gene. CDR1 is FNHDT, CDR2 SITEND, per germline (reference sequence). The CDR3 is 15 amino acids. V was pared by 3 bases and J by 2 bases, with 2 bases of the junction left unmatched.

A word on this clone: Gene and germline names: mouse. From the germline J gene comes the end of the CDR3, since the read stops 1 residue before it. The chain employs TRBV29 and TRBJ2-5, with D possibly being TRBD1 or TRBD2 (5 bases each). This CDR3 spans 12 amino acids. The germline CDR1 and CDR2 sequences are MSHET and SYDVDS. Trimming removed 2 bases at V and 6 bases at J, with 6 bases between. The CDR3 loop reads CASSLGGDTQYF. CDR3 bases read: TGTGCTAGCAGTTTAGGGGGTGACACCCAGTAC.